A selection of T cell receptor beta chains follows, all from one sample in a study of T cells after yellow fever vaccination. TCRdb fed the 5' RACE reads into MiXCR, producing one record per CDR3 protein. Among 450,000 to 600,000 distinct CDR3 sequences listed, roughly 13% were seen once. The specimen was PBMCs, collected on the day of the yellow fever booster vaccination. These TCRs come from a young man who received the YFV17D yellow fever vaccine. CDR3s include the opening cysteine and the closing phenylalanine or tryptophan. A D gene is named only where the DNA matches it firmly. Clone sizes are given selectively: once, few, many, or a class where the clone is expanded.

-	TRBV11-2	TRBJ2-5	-	CASSLVFTSQETQYF	TGTGCCAGCAGCTTAGTCTTTACAAGCCAAGAGACCCAGTACTTC
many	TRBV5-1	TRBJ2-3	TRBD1	CASSLDRGTDTQYF	TGCGCCAGCAGCTTGGACAGGGGAACAGATACGCAGTATTTT
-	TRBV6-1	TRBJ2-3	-	CASSRPPGLRDTQYF	TGTGCCAGCAGTCGGCCACCTGGGCTTAGGGATACGCAGTATTTT
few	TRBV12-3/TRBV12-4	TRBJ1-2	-	CASSLRANGYTF	TGTGCCAGCAGTCTGCGGGCAAATGGCTACACCTTC
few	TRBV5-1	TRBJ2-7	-	CASSPGWGEGEQYF	TGCGCCAGCAGCCCTGGCTGGGGGGAAGGCGAGCAGTACTTC
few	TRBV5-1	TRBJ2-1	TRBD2	CASSPTSGNSYNEQFF	TGCGCCAGCAGCCCGACTAGCGGGAATTCCTACAATGAGCAGTTCTTC
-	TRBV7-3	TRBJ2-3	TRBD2	CASSLSGAGAGDTQYF	TGTGCCAGCAGCTTAAGTGGCGCGGGAGCAGGGGATACGCAGTATTTT
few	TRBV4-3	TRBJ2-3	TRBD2	CASSQEPSGRRDTQYF	TGCGCCAGCAGCCAAGAACCTAGCGGGAGAAGAGATACGCAGTATTTT
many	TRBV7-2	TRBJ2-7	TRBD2	CASSLRTSSYEQYF	TGTGCCAGCAGCCTGCGGACTAGCTCCTACGAGCAGTACTTC
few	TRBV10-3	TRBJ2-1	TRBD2	CATKGIGTSGRRSYNEQFF	TGTGCCACCAAAGGTATCGGGACTAGCGGGAGGCGCTCCTACAATGAGCAGTTCTTC
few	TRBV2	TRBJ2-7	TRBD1	CASSVRQGANEQYF	TGTGCCAGCAGTGTCCGACAGGGGGCCAACGAGCAGTACTTC
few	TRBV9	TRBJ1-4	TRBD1	CASSPGQGEKLFF	TGTGCCAGCAGCCCGGGACAGGGTGAAAAACTGTTTTTT
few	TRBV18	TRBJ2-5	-	CASSPQRLGEETQYF	TGTGCCAGCTCACCACAGAGGTTGGGGGAAGAGACCCAGTACTTC
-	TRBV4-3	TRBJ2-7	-	CASSHLPLMEQYF	TGCGCCAGCAGCCATCTCCCCCTCATGGAGCAGTACTTC